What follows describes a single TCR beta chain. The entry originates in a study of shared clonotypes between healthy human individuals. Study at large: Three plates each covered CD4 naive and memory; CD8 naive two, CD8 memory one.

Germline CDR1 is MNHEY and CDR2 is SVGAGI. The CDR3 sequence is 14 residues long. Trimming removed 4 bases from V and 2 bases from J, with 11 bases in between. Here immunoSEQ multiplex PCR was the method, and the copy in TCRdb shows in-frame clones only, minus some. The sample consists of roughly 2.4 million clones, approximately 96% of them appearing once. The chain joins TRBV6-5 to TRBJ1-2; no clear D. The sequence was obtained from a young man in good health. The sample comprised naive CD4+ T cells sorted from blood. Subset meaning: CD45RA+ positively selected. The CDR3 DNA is TGTGCCAGCAGTTCCTTAGGTCCCAACTATGGCTACACCTTC. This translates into CASSSLGPNYGYTF.